This entry is about one TCR beta chain. Assay: immunoSEQ multiplex PCR; the TCRdb copy retains only in-frame clones and omits some. The sample carries around 200,000 clones, 80% to 85% recorded once. The data were taken from a study of blood T cell repertoires in COVID-19. Sequenced input: peripheral blood. This receptor was obtained from a human donor with acute or convalescent COVID-19. The donor label of this sample is uncertain.

The CDR3 nucleotides read TGCGCCAGCAGCCGGGGGGGACAAAGCAATCAGCCCCAGCATTTT. Protein product: CASSRGGQSNQPQHF. The chain links TRBV5-1 to TRBJ1-5, with a weak D call TRBD1 (6 bases). Germline assignment: CDR1 SGHRS and CDR2 YFSETQ. The V and J ends lost 4 bases and 1 base respectively, with 12 bases between them. The CDR3 consists of 15 residues.